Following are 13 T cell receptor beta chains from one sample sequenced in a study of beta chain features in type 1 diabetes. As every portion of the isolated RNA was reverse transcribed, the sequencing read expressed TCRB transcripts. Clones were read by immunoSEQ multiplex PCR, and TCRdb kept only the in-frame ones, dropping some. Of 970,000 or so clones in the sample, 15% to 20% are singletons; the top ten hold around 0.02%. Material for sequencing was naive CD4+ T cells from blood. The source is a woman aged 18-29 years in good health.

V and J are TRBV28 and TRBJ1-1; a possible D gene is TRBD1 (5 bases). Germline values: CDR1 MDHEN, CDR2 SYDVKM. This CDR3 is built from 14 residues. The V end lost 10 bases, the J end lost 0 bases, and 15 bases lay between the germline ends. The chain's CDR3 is CATSGAGLNTEAFF. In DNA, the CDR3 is TGTGCCACCAGCGGGGCAGGCCTGAACACTGAAGCTTTCTTT. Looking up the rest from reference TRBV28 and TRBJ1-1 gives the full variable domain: DVKVTQSSRYLVKRTGEKVFLECVQDMDHENMFWYRQDPGLGLRLIYFSYDVKMKEKGDIPEGYSVSREKKERFSLILESASTNQTSMYLCATSGAGLNTEAFFGQGTRLTVV.

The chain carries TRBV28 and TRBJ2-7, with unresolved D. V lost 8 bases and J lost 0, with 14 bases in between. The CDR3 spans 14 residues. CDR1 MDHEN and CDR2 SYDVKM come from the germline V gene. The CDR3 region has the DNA TGTGCCAGCTCCCGGTTAGCTCTCTCCTACGAGCAGTACTTC. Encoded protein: CASSRLALSYEQYF.

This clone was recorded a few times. CDR3 sequence reads: CASSWTGETQYF. The CDR3 DNA reads as TGTGCCAGCAGTTGGACAGGGGAGACCCAGTACTTC. The rearrangement joins TRBV6-1 to TRBJ2-5; 8 positions agree with TRBD1. Per germline, CDR1 MNHNS and CDR2 SASEGT. This CDR3 is 12 amino acids long. J was trimmed by 5 bases and V by 5 bases; bases with no gene match: 1.

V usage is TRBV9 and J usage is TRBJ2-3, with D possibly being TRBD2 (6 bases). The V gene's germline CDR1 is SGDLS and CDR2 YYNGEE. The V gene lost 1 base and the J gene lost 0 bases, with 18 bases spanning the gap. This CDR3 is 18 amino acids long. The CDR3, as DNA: TGTGCCAGCAGCGTAAAGGGTTACGGGAGCGGGAGCACAGATACGCAGTATTTT. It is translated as CASSVKGYGSGSTDTQYF. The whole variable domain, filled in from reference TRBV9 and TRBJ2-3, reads DSGVTQTPKHLITATGQRVTLRCSPRSGDLSVYWYQQSLDQGLQFLIQYYNGEERAKGNILERFSAQQFPDLHSELNLSSLELGDSALYFCASSVKGYGSGSTDTQYFGPGTRLTVL.

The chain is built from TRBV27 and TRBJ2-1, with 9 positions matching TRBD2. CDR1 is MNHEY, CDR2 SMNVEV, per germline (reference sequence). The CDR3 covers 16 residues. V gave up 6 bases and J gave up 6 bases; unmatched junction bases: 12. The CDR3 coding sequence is TGTGCCAGCAGCCTTGGACTAGCGAACCCAGGCAATGAGCAGTTCTTC. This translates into CASSLGLANPGNEQFF.

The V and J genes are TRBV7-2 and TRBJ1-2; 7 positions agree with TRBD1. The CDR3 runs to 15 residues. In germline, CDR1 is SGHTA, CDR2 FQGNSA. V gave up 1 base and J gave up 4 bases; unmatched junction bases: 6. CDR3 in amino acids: CASSLVLAGGYGYTF. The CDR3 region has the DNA TGTGCCAGCAGCTTAGTATTGGCAGGGGGCTATGGCTACACCTTC.

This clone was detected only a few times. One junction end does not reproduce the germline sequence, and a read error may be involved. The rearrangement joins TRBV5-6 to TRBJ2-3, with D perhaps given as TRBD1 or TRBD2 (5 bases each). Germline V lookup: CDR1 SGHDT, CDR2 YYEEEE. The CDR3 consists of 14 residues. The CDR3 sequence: CASRLGRHTDTQYF. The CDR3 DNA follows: TGTGCCAGCAGGTTGGGACGGCACACAGATACGCAGTATTTT. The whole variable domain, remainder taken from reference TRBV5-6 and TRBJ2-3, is DAGVTQSPTHLIKTRGQQVTLRCSPKSGHDTVSWYQQALGQGPQFIFQYYEEEERQRGNFPDRFSGHQFPNYSSELNVNALLLGDSALYLCASRLGRHTDTQYFGPGTRLTVL.

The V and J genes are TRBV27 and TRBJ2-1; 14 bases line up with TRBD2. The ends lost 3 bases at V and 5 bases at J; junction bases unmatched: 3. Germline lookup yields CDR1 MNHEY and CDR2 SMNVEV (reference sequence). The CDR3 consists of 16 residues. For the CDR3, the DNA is TGTGCCAGCAGTTTTCGGACTAGCGGGAGGCACAATGAGCAGTTCTTC. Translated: CASSFRTSGRHNEQFF.

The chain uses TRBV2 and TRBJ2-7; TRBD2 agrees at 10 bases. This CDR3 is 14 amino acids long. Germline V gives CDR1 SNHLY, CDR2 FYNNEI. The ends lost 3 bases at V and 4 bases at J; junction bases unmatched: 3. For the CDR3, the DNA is TGTGCCAGCAGTGATGTACTAGCGGGGTACGAGCAGTACTTC. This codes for CASSDVLAGYEQYF.

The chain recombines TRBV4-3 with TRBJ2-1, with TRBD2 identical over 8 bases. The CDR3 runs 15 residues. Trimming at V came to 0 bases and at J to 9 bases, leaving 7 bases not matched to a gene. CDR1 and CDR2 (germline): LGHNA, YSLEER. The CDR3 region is CASSQEAGEGGEQFF. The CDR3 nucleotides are TGCGCCAGCAGCCAAGAAGCGGGGGAAGGTGGTGAGCAGTTCTTC.

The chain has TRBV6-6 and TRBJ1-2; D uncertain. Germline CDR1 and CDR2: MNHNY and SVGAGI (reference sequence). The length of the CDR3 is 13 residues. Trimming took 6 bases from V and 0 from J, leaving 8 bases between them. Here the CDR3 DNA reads TGTGCCAGCAGCCGAGGTTCTAACTATGGCTACACCTTC. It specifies CASSRGSNYGYTF.

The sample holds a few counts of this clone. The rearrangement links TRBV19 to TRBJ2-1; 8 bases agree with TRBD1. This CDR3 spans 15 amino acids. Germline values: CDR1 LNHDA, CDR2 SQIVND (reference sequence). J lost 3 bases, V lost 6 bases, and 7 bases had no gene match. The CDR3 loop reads CASRPPGQDYNEQFF. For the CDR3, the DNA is TGTGCCAGTAGACCTCCGGGACAGGACTACAATGAGCAGTTCTTC.

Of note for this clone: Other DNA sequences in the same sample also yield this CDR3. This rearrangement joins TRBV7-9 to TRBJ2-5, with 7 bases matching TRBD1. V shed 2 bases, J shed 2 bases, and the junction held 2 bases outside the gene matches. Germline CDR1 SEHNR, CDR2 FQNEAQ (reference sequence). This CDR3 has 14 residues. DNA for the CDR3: TGTGCCAGCAGCTTACTACAGGGGCAAGAGACCCAGTACTTC. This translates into CASSLLQGQETQYF. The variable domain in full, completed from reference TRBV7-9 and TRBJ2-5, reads DTGVSQNPRHKITKRGQNVTFRCDPISEHNRLYWYRQTLGQGPEFLTYFQNEAQLEKSRLLSDRFSAERPKGSFSTLEIQRTEQGDSAMYLCASSLLQGQETQYFGPGTRLLVL.